These 24 T cell receptor beta chains were sequenced from one sample in a study of naive and memory T cell subsets. The study, taken as a whole, reports: A few larger clonotypes appeared in naive repertoires, especially CD8, possibly memory cells re-expressing CD45RA.

Both TRBC1 and TRBC2 were covered by a beta constant-region primer of two equimolar oligonucleotides. The ligated cDNA underwent four PCR rounds using SP2 and nested alpha and beta constant-region primers. TCRdb reprocessed the UMI-ligation and nested PCR reads with MiXCR, giving one entry per CDR3 protein. The sample shows 90,000 to 120,000 distinct CDR3 sequences, about 15% of them seen only once. Which antigens these TCRs recognize remains unknown. Sequencing was carried out using naive CD8+ T cells from blood. Receptors were obtained from a human donor in good health.

Only a few counts were recorded for this clonotype. The chain recombines TRBV20-1 with TRBJ1-1; D gene uncertain. V lost 0 bases and J 0 bases, leaving 8 bases between the germline ends. There are 14 residues in the CDR3. Germline lookup yields CDR1 DFQATT and CDR2 SNEGSKA (reference sequence). The CDR3 sequence: CSARDDYLNTEAFF. CDR3 in DNA: TGCAGTGCTAGAGATGACTACCTGAACACTGAAGCTTTCTTT.

This clonotype was found a few times. This chain uses TRBV12-3 or TRBV12-4 with TRBJ1-4; D not resolved. The CDR3 covers 14 residues. V was trimmed by 6 bases and J by 5 bases, leaving 13 bases between them. CDR3 DNA sequence: TGTGCCAGCAGCCGCCGGGCCTTCAATGAAAAACTGTTTTTT. It translates to CASSRRAFNEKLFF.

This clonotype was seen only a few times. CDR3 residues: CASSLVPANNEKLFF. The CDR3, as DNA: TGTGCCAGCAGCTTGGTTCCGGCTAATAATGAAAAACTGTTTTTT. This chain uses TRBV5-6 with TRBJ1-4; D call uncertain. Trimming took off 0 bases at V and 4 bases at J, with 10 bases between the two ends. CDR1 is SGHDT and CDR2 is YYEEEE in the germline V gene. CDR3 size: 15 residues.

V usage is TRBV4-3 and J usage is TRBJ1-6; unclear D gene. The germline V and J ends were trimmed by 1 base and 0 bases, with 4 bases remaining between them. This CDR3 has 15 amino acids. Germline values: CDR1 LGHNA, CDR2 YSLEER. DNA of the CDR3: TGCGCCAGCAGCCAAGCGACCTCCTATAATTCACCCCTCCACTTT. This codes for CASSQATSYNSPLHF.

The CDR3 bases are TGTGCCAGCAGCATGGGGGCTACGGAAGCCTACGAGCAGTACTTC. This gives the protein CASSMGATEAYEQYF. This chain uses TRBV27 with TRBJ2-7, with a weak D call TRBD1 (6 bases). The germline V gene has CDR1 MNHEY and CDR2 SMNVEV (reference sequence). Deletions cut 6 bases from V and 2 bases from J, with 17 bases between. This CDR3 region has 15 residues.

The rearrangement links TRBV19 to TRBJ1-4; D not resolved. V gave up 3 bases and J gave up 8 bases, with 10 bases separating them. Looked up from germline, CDR1 is LNHDA and CDR2 is SQIVND (reference sequence). The CDR3 is made up of 13 amino acids. CDR3 nucleotides: TGTGCCAGTAGTATGACCGCCTACGAAAAACTGTTTTTT. Translation gives CASSMTAYEKLFF.

This clonotype appeared a few times. The chain recombines TRBV20-1 with TRBJ2-3, with 8 bases fitting TRBD2. Germline CDR1 and CDR2: DFQATT and SNEGSKA (reference sequence). The CDR3 totals 14 residues. V lost 6 bases and J lost 6; bases outside the gene matches: 11. CDR3 DNA sequence: TGCAGTGCAACCTCTAGGGCGGGAGGCGATACGCAGTATTTT. This gives the protein CSATSRAGGDTQYF.

This chain joins TRBV18 and TRBJ2-1, with a weak D call TRBD2 (6 bases). Germline V gene data show CDR1 as KGHSH and CDR2 as LQKENI. CDR3 length equals 17 residues. V was cut by 5 bases and J by 0 bases, with 17 bases left in between. The CDR3 nucleotides read TGTGCCAGCTCAGAGTCGGGGGTTCCTGCCTCCTACAATGAGCAGTTCTTC. This encodes CASSESGVPASYNEQFF.

There are a few counts of this clonotype. The chain couples TRBV10-3 to TRBJ1-1; no clear D gene. V was shortened by 4 bases and J by 5 bases, with 11 bases between the two germline ends. Germline V CDR1 and CDR2: ENHRY, SYGVKD. This CDR3 spans 13 amino acids. CDR3 coding DNA: TGTGCCATCAGTGGAACCCGACGGACTGAAGCTTTCTTT. Amino acids: CAISGTRRTEAFF.

This clonotype was recorded many times. The V and J genes are TRBV12-3 or TRBV12-4 and TRBJ1-1; D call uncertain. The CDR3 covers 13 residues. Trimming left V 3 bases short and J 0 bases short, with 5 bases between. In DNA, the CDR3 is TGTGCCAGCAGTTTGTGGGTGAACACTGAAGCTTTCTTT. Translated: CASSLWVNTEAFF.

The J gene is TRBJ2-1, the V gene TRBV16, with D possibly called TRBD1 or TRBD2 (7 bases each). Per the germline V gene, CDR1 is KGHSY and CDR2 is FQNENV. V was clipped by 5 bases and J by 10 bases, with 18 bases between them. The length of the CDR3 is 14 residues. DNA of the CDR3: TGTGCCAGCAGCGCGCAGGGGGGACTAAGCGAGCAGTTCTTC. As protein: CASSAQGGLSEQFF.

This clonotype showed up just a few times. The J gene is TRBJ1-5, the V gene TRBV7-3; the D gene is possibly TRBD1 (6 bases). This CDR3 has 15 residues. The germline V gene has CDR1 SGHTA and CDR2 FQGTGA. V lost 1 base and J lost 3, with 10 bases in between. CDR3 nucleotides: TGTGCCAGCAGCTTAAGTCAGGGGATCAATCAGCCCCAGCATTTT. It translates to CASSLSQGINQPQHF.

This rearrangement joins TRBV6-5 to TRBJ2-7; no definite D call. Germline assignment: CDR1 MNHEY and CDR2 SVGAGI. The ends were cut back, 5 bases at V and 2 bases at J, with 13 bases in the middle. The CDR3 is 14 residues long. The CDR3 reads CASSTPTIPYEQYF. The CDR3 bases are TGTGCCAGCAGTACGCCGACGATACCCTACGAGCAGTACTTC.

This clonotype has a count of ten or more. This chain links TRBV2 with TRBJ2-4; possibly TRBD2 for D (5 bases). The CDR3 covers 12 residues. V shed 7 bases and J shed 6 bases, with 10 bases lying between them. Germline V gene lookup returns CDR1 SNHLY and CDR2 FYNNEI. CDR3 DNA sequence: TGTGCCAGCATCGACTACCGAAACATTCAGTACTTC. It specifies CASIDYRNIQYF.

This chain connects TRBV4-3 to TRBJ1-3, with D hard to call. From germline, CDR1 is LGHNA and CDR2 YSLEER. This CDR3 is built from 16 residues. Trimming removed 0 bases at V and 0 bases at J, with 9 bases between. CDR3 residues: CASSQDQQSSGNTIYF. The CDR3 DNA reads as TGCGCCAGCAGCCAAGATCAGCAGAGCTCTGGAAACACCATATATTTT.

This clonotype was observed at least ten times. The CDR3 reads CASSHDAGGGHPDTQYF. CDR3 sequence (DNA): TGCGCCAGCAGCCATGACGCCGGGGGGGGCCATCCAGATACGCAGTATTTT. J is TRBJ2-3 and V is TRBV4-3; 8 nucleotides line up with TRBD2. The CDR3 sequence is 17 residues long. V was clipped by 3 bases and J by 4 bases; unmatched bases: 12. Germline loops: CDR1 LGHNA, CDR2 YSLEER.

This clonotype was detected only a few times. CDR3 nucleotides: TGTGCCAGCAGCTTTATTCGGAGGGCAGACAGCCAGAACACTGAAGCTTTCTTT. It is translated as CASSFIRRADSQNTEAFF. The V call is TRBV7-3, the J call TRBJ1-1; perhaps TRBD1 as D (5 bases). This CDR3 contains 18 residues. The germline V gene has CDR1 SGHTA and CDR2 FQGTGA. V was cut by 3 bases and J by 1 base, with 21 bases left in between.

J is TRBJ2-1 and V is TRBV7-2, with D maybe TRBD2 (7 bases). Germline V gene data show CDR1 as SGHTA and CDR2 as FQGNSA. V was pared by 5 bases and J by 6 bases, with 14 bases between. There are 14 residues in the CDR3. The CDR3 DNA is TGTGCCAGCAGCGCCGGGGGGCTGGGCAATGAGCAGTTCTTC. Amino acid sequence: CASSAGGLGNEQFF.

The V gene is TRBV5-1, the J gene TRBJ2-3; the D gene is possibly TRBD2 (6 bases). The CDR3 totals 16 residues. CDR1 SGHRS and CDR2 YFSETQ come from the germline V gene. V was trimmed by 4 bases and J by 6 bases, leaving 21 bases between them. Written as DNA, the CDR3 is TGCGCCAGCAGCCAACCCGGACCGGGACTGGACGATACGCAGTATTTT. Its protein is CASSQPGPGLDDTQYF.

A few counts support this clonotype. The J gene is TRBJ2-2, the V gene TRBV15; possible D gene TRBD1, 6 bases. The CDR3 length is 17 residues. CDR1 is LNHNV and CDR2 is YYDKDF in the germline V gene (reference sequence). Trimming shortened V by 0 bases and J by 5 bases, and 16 bases separated the two germline ends. CDR3 DNA sequence: TGTGCCACCAGCAGAGATGGGGCAGGGGAAGTGACCGGGGAGCTGTTTTTT. Translated: CATSRDGAGEVTGELFF. Full variable domain (rest looked up from reference TRBV15 and TRBJ2-2): DAMVIQNPRYQVTQFGKPVTLSCSQTLNHNVMYWYQQKSSQAPKLLFHYYDKDFNNEADTPDNFQSRRPNTSFCFLDIRSPGLGDTAMYLCATSRDGAGEVTGELFFGEGSRLTVL.

This clonotype has a count of ten or more. The chain couples TRBV20-1 to TRBJ1-1, with D possibly matching TRBD1 (6 bases). Deletions cut 2 bases from V and 5 bases from J, with 12 bases between. Germline-derived CDR1 and CDR2 are DFQATT and SNEGSKA (reference sequence). CDR3 length: 13 amino acids. The CDR3 DNA is TGCAGTGCTAGAAATCAGGGGAGGACTGAAGCTTTCTTT. Translated: CSARNQGRTEAFF.

The V gene is TRBV25-1, the J gene TRBJ2-5; 11 bases map to TRBD1. CDR1 and CDR2 (germline): MGHDK, SYGVNS. The CDR3 is made up of 14 amino acids. V dropped 8 bases and J dropped 5; count of bases not matched to a gene: 7. CDR3 DNA: TGTGCCAGCCTCCGGACAGGGGGCCCGGAGACCCAGTACTTC. Amino acid sequence: CASLRTGGPETQYF.

This clonotype was counted many times. This chain links TRBV6-5 with TRBJ1-1; D uncertain. CDR1 is MNHEY and CDR2 is SVGAGI in the germline V gene. The V and J ends lost 6 bases and 11 bases respectively, with 7 bases between them. The CDR3 totals 9 residues. The CDR3, as DNA: TGTGCCAGCAGGGGCAAGGCTTTCTTT. This gives the protein CASRGKAFF.

The V gene is TRBV6-2 or TRBV6-3, the J gene TRBJ1-2; maybe TRBD1 (6 bases). In germline, CDR1 is MNHEY, CDR2 SVGEGT. The CDR3 extends over 13 amino acids. Trimming cost V 1 base and J 6 bases, with 9 bases left between them. The CDR3 DNA is TGTGCCAGCAGTTACTGGCCAGGGGATGGCTACACCTTC. Its protein product is CASSYWPGDGYTF.